These 28 T cell receptor beta chains originate from one sample sequenced in a study of PD-1 blockade in classical Hodgkin lymphoma. Relapse after autologous stem cell transplantation occurred in every patient, and brentuximab vedotin exposure varied. TCRdb's table, derived via immunoSEQ multiplex PCR, lists solely in-frame clones and lacks some. The repertoire holds about 46,000 clones, with about three quarters as singletons. Material: peripheral blood mononuclear cells (PBMCs), obtained at baseline. The source of these receptors is a human donor with classical Hodgkin lymphoma.

The gene calls are TRBV19 and TRBJ2-5; D ambiguous. Per germline, CDR1 LNHDA and CDR2 SQIVND (reference sequence). The CDR3 covers 11 residues. The V gene lost 5 bases and the J gene lost 2 bases, with 3 bases spanning the gap. This chain's CDR3 is CASSEQETQYF. The DNA for the CDR3 is TGTGCCAGTAGTGAGCAAGAGACCCAGTACTTC.

This chain uses TRBV5-1 with TRBJ2-3, with D possibly TRBD1 on 6 matching bases. Deletions cut 0 bases from V and 5 bases from J, with 7 bases between. CDR1 SGHRS and CDR2 YFSETQ come from the germline V gene. This CDR3 has 13 amino acids. The DNA for the CDR3 is TGCGCCAGCAGCTTGGAGGGGGTAGATACGCAGTATTTT. It specifies CASSLEGVDTQYF.

The table lists this clone with a few counts. V usage is TRBV28 and J usage is TRBJ1-1; tentative D call: TRBD1 (6 bases). V was trimmed by 5 bases and J by 4 bases, leaving 14 bases between them. This CDR3 has 14 residues. Germline V gene sequence: CDR1 MDHEN, CDR2 SYDVKM. The CDR3 spells CASSPTGVSTEAFF. CDR3 nucleotides: TGTGCCAGCAGTCCGACAGGTGTAAGCACTGAAGCTTTCTTT.

The chain links TRBV6-5 to TRBJ1-6; possibly TRBD1 for D (6 bases). The CDR3 runs 15 residues. Germline V gene lookup returns CDR1 MNHEY and CDR2 SVGAGI. Between the trimmed V and J ends, which lost 6 bases and 3 bases, there was a span of 12 bases. The CDR3 region is CASRNRQVYNSPLHF. CDR3 coding DNA: TGTGCCAGCAGAAACCGACAGGTCTATAATTCACCCCTCCACTTT.

This chain joins TRBV5-1 and TRBJ2-7; D may be TRBD1 (6 bases). V was pared by 3 bases and J by 1 base, with 8 bases between. The germline CDR1 and CDR2 sequences are SGHRS and YFSETQ. This CDR3 contains 13 residues. CDR3 DNA: TGCGCCAGCAGCTCCACAGGGTCCTACGAGCAGTACTTC. Its protein is CASSSTGSYEQYF.

The rearrangement joins TRBV5-1 to TRBJ2-1; possible D gene TRBD2, 6 bases. Trimming removed 6 bases from V and 4 bases from J, with 14 bases in between. Germline CDR1 reads SGHRS; CDR2 reads YFSETQ. This CDR3 has 14 residues. Here the CDR3 reads CASMEGLGYNEQFF. The CDR3 bases are TGCGCCAGCATGGAGGGGTTGGGGTACAATGAGCAGTTCTTC.

The rearrangement joins TRBV5-1 to TRBJ2-1; 8 nucleotides line up with TRBD1. CDR1 and CDR2 from the germline V gene are SGHRS and YFSETQ. The CDR3 runs to 13 residues. With 8 bases clipped from V and 4 bases from J, the junction kept 5 bases outside the gene matches. The CDR3 protein is CASGTGLYNEQFF. The CDR3 nucleotides are TGCGCCAGTGGGACAGGCTTATACAATGAGCAGTTCTTC. The variable domain in full, completed from reference TRBV5-1 and TRBJ2-1, reads KAGVTQTPRYLIKTRGQQVTLSCSPISGHRSVSWYQQTPGQGLQFLFEYFSETQRNKGNFPGRFSGRQFSNSRSEMNVSTLELGDSALYLCASGTGLYNEQFFGPGTRLTVL.

This clone was recorded at least ten times. The chain has TRBV7-9 and TRBJ1-1, with 8 nucleotides matching TRBD1. Per the germline V gene, CDR1 is SEHNR and CDR2 is FQNEAQ (reference sequence). This CDR3 spans 14 amino acids. Unmatched junction bases numbered 3, after V lost 2 bases and J lost 4 bases. CDR3 nucleotides: TGTGCCAGCAGCTTACAGACAGGGGCCACTGAAGCTTTCTTT. This sequence encodes CASSLQTGATEAFF.

This chain joins TRBV9 and TRBJ2-1, with TRBD2 matching 10 bases. The germline gives CDR1 SGDLS, CDR2 YYNGEE. J was trimmed by 9 bases and V by 1 base; bases with no gene match: 10. This CDR3 comprises 16 residues. Here the CDR3 reads CASSVLPSGSRGEQFF. The CDR3 DNA is TGTGCCAGCAGCGTACTTCCTAGCGGGAGTAGAGGTGAGCAGTTCTTC.

Many counts were recorded for this clone. The gene calls are TRBV19 and TRBJ1-2; D call uncertain. Trimming left V 5 bases short and J 8 bases short, with 12 bases between. CDR3 size: 12 residues. The germline gives CDR1 LNHDA, CDR2 SQIVND (reference sequence). The CDR3 reads CASSWAAIGYTF. The CDR3 DNA sequence: TGTGCCAGTAGTTGGGCAGCTATAGGCTACACCTTC.

Only a few counts were recorded for this clone. The V gene is TRBV15, the J gene TRBJ1-4; D call uncertain. CDR1 is LNHNV and CDR2 is YYDKDF in the germline V gene (reference sequence). The CDR3 is 14 amino acids. Trimming removed 1 base at V and 0 bases at J, with 3 bases between. The DNA for the CDR3 is TGTGCCACCAGCAGAGTGTCAACTAATGAAAAACTGTTTTTT. This gives the protein CATSRVSTNEKLFF.

This clone came up a few times. This CDR3 is CASGNGRGWGYTF. In DNA, the CDR3 is TGTGCCAGCGGTAATGGTAGGGGATGGGGCTACACCTTC. The V gene is TRBV2, the J gene TRBJ1-2; TRBD1 is a possible D gene (5 bases). V lost 8 bases and J 8 bases, leaving 18 bases between the germline ends. This CDR3 contains 13 residues. Looked up from germline, CDR1 is SNHLY and CDR2 is FYNNEI.

This clone came up a few times. This rearrangement joins TRBV27 to TRBJ1-1; D call uncertain. The germline V gene encodes CDR1 MNHEY and CDR2 SMNVEV (reference sequence). V was shortened by 4 bases and J by 1 base, with 16 bases between the two germline ends. The CDR3 has 16 residues. CDR3 nucleotide sequence: TGTGCCAGCAGTTCCTTCCCCGACACGGGGAACACTGAAGCTTTCTTT. This gives the protein CASSSFPDTGNTEAFF.

This clone has only a few counts. The V gene is TRBV27, the J gene TRBJ1-2, with D possibly being TRBD1 (5 bases). Germline assignment: CDR1 MNHEY and CDR2 SMNVEV (reference sequence). V dropped 4 bases and J dropped 3 bases, with 12 bases sitting between them. The CDR3 has 14 amino acids. The CDR3 coding sequence is TGTGCCAGCAGTTCCCGGGGGGGGGACTATGGCTACACCTTC. Protein product: CASSSRGGDYGYTF.

Points on this clone: Other DNA sequences of this sample code for an identical CDR3. The V gene is TRBV30, the J gene TRBJ1-3; possible D gene TRBD1, 5 bases. Germline values: CDR1 GTSNPN, CDR2 SVGIG (reference sequence). Trimming stripped 3 bases from V and 3 bases from J, with 12 bases between. This CDR3 has 14 residues. Here the CDR3 DNA reads TGTGCCTGGAGCCTTGGGACTGTTGGAAACACCATATATTTT. This sequence encodes CAWSLGTVGNTIYF.

The rearrangement links TRBV5-1 to TRBJ2-3, with 9 bases that match TRBD2. Unmatched junction bases numbered 7, after V lost 2 bases and J lost 0 bases. The CDR3 is 17 residues long. Germline loops: CDR1 SGHRS, CDR2 YFSETQ. CDR3 loop: CASSLSGRSSSTDTQYF. As DNA, the CDR3 is TGCGCCAGCAGCTTAAGCGGGAGGTCCTCTAGCACAGATACGCAGTATTTT.

As DNA, the CDR3 is TGTGCCAGCAGTGAGGCCCGGCGTCCAGATACGCAGTATTTT. The encoded protein is CASSEARRPDTQYF. V usage is TRBV6-1 and J usage is TRBJ2-3; no clear D. This CDR3 is 14 amino acids long. V lost 3 bases to trimming and J lost 4 bases, with 11 bases between them. CDR1 MNHNS and CDR2 SASEGT come from the germline V gene.

The gene calls are TRBV2 and TRBJ1-2, with D unclear. Germline V gene lookup returns CDR1 SNHLY and CDR2 FYNNEI. The CDR3 covers 13 residues. Deletions cut 4 bases from V and 1 base from J, with 7 bases between. In DNA, the CDR3 is TGTGCCAGCAGTGGATGGCTTAACTATGGCTACACCTTC. It translates to CASSGWLNYGYTF.

The V and J genes are TRBV27 and TRBJ2-6; no clear D gene. The germline V and J ends were trimmed by 3 bases and 11 bases, with 11 bases remaining between them. The CDR3 contains 13 residues. Looked up from germline, CDR1 is MNHEY and CDR2 is SMNVEV (reference sequence). The CDR3 DNA follows: TGTGCCAGCAGTTTCCAGTCCATTCACGTCCTGACTTTC. Residues: CASSFQSIHVLTF.

The chain joins TRBV6-6 to TRBJ1-2, with D unresolved. This CDR3 is built from 13 residues. The germline V gene has CDR1 MNHNY and CDR2 SVGAGI (reference sequence). V lost 3 bases and J lost 4, with 9 bases in between. CDR3 nucleotide sequence: TGTGCCAGCAGTTATGGGCAACTCTATGGCTACACCTTC. It translates to CASSYGQLYGYTF.

V and J are TRBV5-1 and TRBJ2-5, with a tentative D call TRBD2 (5 bases). The end of the DNA fits TRBJ2-7 better, so the J call may be wrong. In germline, CDR1 is SGHRS, CDR2 YFSETQ. The CDR3 contains 15 residues. The CDR3: CASSPSGSSTYEQYF. CDR3 bases: TGCGCCAGCAGCCCTTCGGGAAGTTCCACCTACGAGCAGTACTTC.

This rearrangement joins TRBV21-1 to TRBJ1-4; the D call TRBD1 from the table was never checked on the DNA. TRBV21-1 is a listed pseudogene. The CDR3 is 14 amino acids. The CDR3 sequence: CASSKAQGVEKLFF. CDR3 in DNA: TGTGCCAGCAGCAAAGCCCAGGGGGTTGAAAAACTGTTTTTT.

This clone came up a few times. The gene calls are TRBV18 and TRBJ2-3; D uncertain. The CDR3 length is 17 residues. Trimming shortened V by 3 bases and J by 0 bases, and 16 bases separated the two germline ends. Germline CDR1 is KGHSH and CDR2 is LQKENI. This chain's CDR3 is CASSPRGSGESTDTQYF. The CDR3 DNA sequence: TGTGCCAGCTCACCTCGCGGATCAGGAGAAAGCACAGATACGCAGTATTTT.

The chain has TRBV2 and TRBJ1-6, with D hard to call. This CDR3 region has 15 residues. Germline V gives CDR1 SNHLY, CDR2 FYNNEI. The ends were cut back, 7 bases at V and 6 bases at J, with 16 bases in the middle. The CDR3 DNA reads as TGTGCCAGCAAAGGAGGAGGGCCGATTAATTCACCCCTCCACTTT. Translating it yields CASKGGGPINSPLHF.

The V call is TRBV7-2, the J call TRBJ2-2; D is unclear. Trimming shortened V by 4 bases and J by 4 bases, and 16 bases separated the two germline ends. The germline V gene has CDR1 SGHTA and CDR2 FQGNSA. The CDR3 consists of 16 residues. The CDR3 DNA reads as TGTGCCAGCAGCTCCCAGCCTCCGGCCGTCACCGGGGAGCTGTTTTTT. It specifies CASSSQPPAVTGELFF.

V gene TRBV20-1 combines with J gene TRBJ1-1, with D uncertain. V was cut by 5 bases and J by 7 bases, with 11 bases left in between. Germline V gene lookup returns CDR1 DFQATT and CDR2 SNEGSKA (reference sequence). CDR3 length: 11 amino acids. The CDR3 DNA reads as TGCAGTGCTCTTAGAACGGGTGAAGCTTTCTTT. This encodes CSALRTGEAFF.

V is TRBV6-1 and J is TRBJ1-3, with unresolved D. CDR1 is MNHNS, CDR2 SASEGT, per germline. The CDR3 has 13 amino acids. V was pared by 7 bases and J by 0 bases, with 7 bases between. The CDR3 nucleotides read TGTGCCAGCAACCAGTTCTCTGGAAACACCATATATTTT. Protein: CASNQFSGNTIYF.

The V call is TRBV30, the J call TRBJ1-1; no definite D call. CDR1 GTSNPN and CDR2 SVGIG come from the germline V gene (reference sequence). The length of the CDR3 is 13 residues. The germline V and J ends were trimmed by 5 bases and 4 bases, with 14 bases remaining between them. The CDR3 here is CAWWTPEGTEAFF. Written as DNA, the CDR3 is TGTGCCTGGTGGACTCCCGAAGGCACTGAAGCTTTCTTT.